One and the same sample provided the 13 T cell receptor beta chains below, sequenced in a study of beta chain features in type 1 diabetes. TCRB transcripts that were expressed got sequenced, as all of the isolated RNA had been reverse transcribed. Here immunoSEQ multiplex PCR was the method, and the copy in TCRdb shows in-frame clones only, minus some. Of about 240,000 clones in the sample, over 11% are singletons; the top ten hold approximately 0.018%. Study results and caveats: The study found moderately but significantly shorter TCRB CDR3s in all four CD4+ subsets of Type 1 diabetes patients.

These receptors lack a known antigen. Material for sequencing was naive CD4+ T cells from blood. These receptors all stem from a man younger than 45 with type 1 diabetes.

CDR3 sequence reads: CASSFGTGNEQYF. DNA for the CDR3: TGTGCCAGCAGTTTCGGGACAGGGAACGAGCAGTACTTC. This sequence joins TRBV6-1 and TRBJ2-7; TRBD1 matches 9 bases. This CDR3 has 13 residues. Germline V gene lookup returns CDR1 MNHNS and CDR2 SASEGT. V shed 5 bases, J shed 5 bases, and the junction held 4 bases outside the gene matches.

The chain recombines TRBV19 with TRBJ2-1, with 13 bases fitting TRBD2. This CDR3 is 14 amino acids long. The junction had 6 bases not matched to a gene; V was cut back by 7 bases and J by 9 bases. The V gene's germline CDR1 is LNHDA and CDR2 SQIVND (reference sequence). The DNA of the CDR3 is TGTGCCAGTACTGTACTAGCGGGGGGGGGTGAGCAGTTCTTC. The encoded protein is CASTVLAGGGEQFF.

V and J are TRBV7-9 and TRBJ2-3, with 13 bases aligning to TRBD2. Germline lookup yields CDR1 SEHNR and CDR2 FQNEAQ (reference sequence). The junction had 7 bases not matched to a gene; V was cut back by 5 bases and J by 2 bases. CDR3 length equals 17 residues. CDR3 in amino acids: CASSPGLAGVPTDTQYF. The CDR3 DNA reads TGTGCCAGCAGCCCAGGACTAGCGGGAGTTCCCACAGATACGCAGTATTTT.

The chain links TRBV14 to TRBJ2-5; 10 bases agree with TRBD2. Trimming removed 1 base from V and 5 bases from J; junction bases left unmatched: 10. Germline V lookup: CDR1 SGHDN, CDR2 FVKESK. This CDR3 contains 17 residues. The CDR3 here is CASSQGRSSGGVETQYF. CDR3 in DNA: TGTGCCAGCAGCCAAGGTCGATCTAGCGGGGGCGTGGAGACCCAGTACTTC.

The chain couples TRBV5-1 to TRBJ2-7; D remains ambiguous. Germline V CDR1 and CDR2: SGHRS, YFSETQ. V gave up 3 bases and J gave up 4 bases, with 8 bases separating them. This CDR3 region has 12 residues. The CDR3 nucleotides are TGCGCCAGCAGCTCGAACCAGTACGAGCAGTACTTC. Protein product: CASSSNQYEQYF. Variable domain in full (rest from reference TRBV5-1 and TRBJ2-7): KAGVTQTPRYLIKTRGQQVTLSCSPISGHRSVSWYQQTPGQGLQFLFEYFSETQRNKGNFPGRFSGRQFSNSRSEMNVSTLELGDSALYLCASSSNQYEQYFGPGTRLTVT.

This clone was found a few times. The chain carries TRBV5-4 and TRBJ1-1; 9 nucleotides match TRBD1. The CDR3 consists of 17 residues. V trimming: 5 bases; J trimming: 2 bases; junction bases outside the gene matches: 13. Germline-derived CDR1 and CDR2 are SGHNT and YYREEE (reference sequence). CDR3 region: CASSRGQGGGANTEAFF. In DNA, the CDR3 is TGTGCCAGCAGTCGGGGACAGGGCGGCGGGGCTAACACTGAAGCTTTCTTT.

V is TRBV7-9 and J is TRBJ1-6; the D gene is possibly TRBD1 (5 bases). From germline, CDR1 is SEHNR and CDR2 FQNEAQ (reference sequence). The CDR3 length is 15 residues. V lost 5 bases and J 8 bases, leaving 16 bases between the germline ends. The CDR3 sequence is CASSLQGGADSPLHF. The CDR3 DNA follows: TGTGCCAGCAGCCTTCAGGGAGGAGCGGATTCACCCCTCCACTTT.

The gene calls are TRBV5-6 and TRBJ2-3; 9 positions match TRBD2. With 0 bases clipped from V and 1 base from J, the junction kept 6 bases outside the gene matches. There are 17 residues in the CDR3. Germline CDR1 is SGHDT and CDR2 is YYEEEE. The CDR3 nucleotides read TGTGCCAGCAGCTTGGCGATAGCGGGGGCCCGCACAGATACGCAGTATTTT. This codes for CASSLAIAGARTDTQYF.

This clone was seen more than once but under ten times. This chain connects TRBV29-1 to TRBJ2-2; 8 bases line up with TRBD1. The CDR3 covers 14 residues. The V and J ends lost 7 bases and 2 bases, in that order; junction bases with no gene match: 6. CDR1 and CDR2 from the germline V gene are SQVTM and ANQGSEA. The CDR3 DNA is TGCAGCGCTGGACAGGGCGAAAACACCGGGGAGCTGTTTTTT. Amino acids: CSAGQGENTGELFF.

This clone has only a few counts. The V call is TRBV6-5, the J call TRBJ2-1; 10 bases align to TRBD2. Losses at the gene ends were 8 bases for V and 7 bases for J; bases not matched to a gene: 8. This CDR3 comprises 14 residues. Germline loops: CDR1 MNHEY, CDR2 SVGAGI. The CDR3 sequence is CASHSGGRMNEQFF. The CDR3, as DNA: TGTGCCAGCCATAGCGGGGGGAGGATGAATGAGCAGTTCTTC.

This clone was detected a few times. V gene TRBV27 combines with J gene TRBJ1-5, with 7 positions matching TRBD1. V dropped 8 bases and J dropped 5; count of bases not matched to a gene: 6. The CDR3 spans 13 residues. From germline, CDR1 is MNHEY and CDR2 SMNVEV (reference sequence). The DNA of the CDR3 is TGTGCCAGCCGCCAGGACAGGTATCAGCCCCAGCATTTT. This codes for CASRQDRYQPQHF.

The sample holds a few counts of this clone. This sequence joins TRBV6-1 and TRBJ1-2; weak D call: TRBD1 (6 bases). Germline V gene data show CDR1 as MNHNS and CDR2 as SASEGT. V was cut by 2 bases and J by 4 bases, with 8 bases left in between. The CDR3 extends over 13 amino acids. CDR3 protein: CASSENRVYGYTF. The CDR3 DNA reads TGTGCCAGCAGTGAAAACAGGGTCTATGGCTACACCTTC.

This CDR3 reads CASRFGTSGRYEQYF. The CDR3 DNA reads TGTGCCAGCAGATTTGGGACTAGCGGGAGGTACGAGCAGTACTTC. V gene TRBV27 combines with J gene TRBJ2-7; 15 nucleotides align to TRBD2. With 6 bases clipped from V and 4 bases from J, the junction kept 4 bases outside the gene matches. The CDR3 length is 15 residues. Germline V gene lookup returns CDR1 MNHEY and CDR2 SMNVEV (reference sequence).